A selection of T cell receptor beta chains follows, all from one sample in a study of blood T cell repertoires in COVID-19. Using immunoSEQ multiplex PCR, the repertoire was profiled, and TCRdb retains in-frame clones only, with some absent. The sample shows 150,000 to 200,000 clones, 70% to 90% of them seen only once. Sequencing was carried out using peripheral blood. The receptors derive from a man between 65 and 85 years old with active or convalescent COVID-19. The CDR3 runs from the conserved cysteine through the conserved F or W. D genes are given only for firm matches. Expanded clones get a size class; other rows say once, few or many, or leave the size out.

j_call: TRBJ1-2; clone_size: .; v_call: TRBV6-6; d_call: TRBD1; cdr3_aa: CASSPNRDSLYGYTF; cdr3_nt: TGTGCCAGCAGTCCGAACCGGGACAGCCTCTATGGCTACACCTTC
j_call: TRBJ2-7; clone_size: once; v_call: TRBV28; d_call: .; cdr3_aa: CASSLRGQMFSYEQYF; cdr3_nt: TGTGCCAGCAGTTTAAGGGGACAAATGTTTTCCTACGAGCAGTACTTC
j_call: TRBJ1-2; clone_size: .; v_call: TRBV28; d_call: .; cdr3_aa: CASSNRRQAPNYGYTF; cdr3_nt: TGTGCCAGCAGCAACAGACGACAGGCACCTAACTATGGCTACACCTTC
j_call: TRBJ2-7; clone_size: .; v_call: TRBV19; d_call: .; cdr3_aa: CASSLDSSFPGEQYF; cdr3_nt: TGTGCCAGTAGCCTAGACTCATCCTTTCCGGGGGAGCAGTACTTC
j_call: TRBJ2-1; clone_size: .; v_call: TRBV29-1; d_call: TRBD2; cdr3_aa: CSVVSGGYSYNEQFF; cdr3_nt: TGCAGCGTGGTTAGCGGGGGCTACTCCTACAATGAGCAGTTCTTC
j_call: TRBJ2-3; clone_size: .; v_call: TRBV3-1/TRBV3-2; d_call: TRBD1; cdr3_aa: CASSQQKTGASDTQYF; cdr3_nt: TGTGCCAGCAGCCAACAGAAGACAGGGGCATCAGATACGCAGTATTTT
j_call: TRBJ2-3; clone_size: .; v_call: TRBV3-1/TRBV3-2; d_call: TRBD2; cdr3_aa: CASTPRTSGRSSTDTQYF; cdr3_nt: TGTGCCAGCACCCCCCGGACTAGCGGGAGGAGTAGCACAGATACGCAGTATTTT
j_call: TRBJ2-5; clone_size: .; v_call: TRBV5-1; d_call: TRBD1; cdr3_aa: CASSLGGQLYQETQYF; cdr3_nt: TGCGCCAGCAGCTTGGGGGGACAGCTATACCAAGAGACCCAGTACTTC
j_call: TRBJ2-5; clone_size: .; v_call: TRBV28; d_call: .; cdr3_aa: CASSFKESDRQETQYF; cdr3_nt: TGTGCCAGCAGTTTTAAAGAGTCCGATCGCCAAGAGACCCAGTACTTC
j_call: TRBJ2-3; clone_size: .; v_call: TRBV4-1; d_call: TRBD1; cdr3_aa: CASSRTRQGNSDTQYF; cdr3_nt: TGCGCCAGCAGCCGGACCCGACAGGGGAATTCAGATACGCAGTATTTT
j_call: TRBJ1-6; clone_size: .; v_call: TRBV6-5; d_call: .; cdr3_aa: CASSYQGARNSPLHF; cdr3_nt: TGTGCCAGCAGTTACCAAGGAGCTCGGAATTCACCCCTCCACTTT
j_call: TRBJ1-1; clone_size: few; v_call: TRBV27; d_call: TRBD1; cdr3_aa: CASSPSDRGMNTEAFF; cdr3_nt: TGTGCCAGCAGTCCATCGGACAGGGGTATGAACACTGAAGCTTTCTTT
j_call: TRBJ1-2; clone_size: .; v_call: TRBV7-3; d_call: .; cdr3_aa: CASSQGGGSDYGYTF; cdr3_nt: TGTGCCAGCAGCCAAGGGGGTGGCTCGGACTATGGCTACACCTTC
j_call: TRBJ1-1; clone_size: .; v_call: TRBV6-2/TRBV6-3; d_call: TRBD1; cdr3_aa: CASSDRDRDNTEAFF; cdr3_nt: TGTGCCAGCAGTGACCGGGACAGGGACAACACTGAAGCTTTCTTT
j_call: TRBJ1-2; clone_size: .; v_call: TRBV18; d_call: .; cdr3_aa: CASSPNPTAGTTNYGYTF; cdr3_nt: TGTGCCAGCTCACCGAACCCCACCGCGGGGACTACTAACTATGGCTACACCTTC
j_call: TRBJ2-3; clone_size: .; v_call: TRBV13; d_call: TRBD1; cdr3_aa: CASSIGTGLSTDTQYF; cdr3_nt: TGTGCCAGCAGTATCGGGACAGGGCTAAGCACAGATACGCAGTATTTT
j_call: TRBJ2-1; clone_size: .; v_call: TRBV18; d_call: TRBD1; cdr3_aa: CASSPGTGTYNEQFF; cdr3_nt: TGTGCCAGCTCACCAGGGACAGGGACTTACAATGAGCAGTTCTTC
j_call: TRBJ1-1; clone_size: .; v_call: TRBV2; d_call: .; cdr3_aa: CASAFDRNTEAFF; cdr3_nt: TGTGCCAGCGCCTTCGACAGGAACACTGAAGCTTTCTTT
j_call: TRBJ2-1; clone_size: .; v_call: TRBV5-1; d_call: TRBD1; cdr3_aa: CATSGVGDSGNNEQFF; cdr3_nt: TGCGCCACCTCCGGGGTCGGGGACAGCGGAAACAATGAGCAGTTCTTC
j_call: TRBJ1-2; clone_size: .; v_call: TRBV28; d_call: TRBD1; cdr3_aa: CASSSQGGGVYGYTF; cdr3_nt: TGTGCCAGCAGTTCCCAGGGGGGTGGGGTCTATGGCTACACCTTC
j_call: TRBJ2-7; clone_size: .; v_call: TRBV5-1; d_call: TRBD2; cdr3_aa: CASSLAGGNYEQYF; cdr3_nt: TGCGCCAGCAGCTTGGCGGGAGGAAACTACGAGCAGTACTTC
j_call: TRBJ1-4; clone_size: .; v_call: TRBV6-5; d_call: TRBD1; cdr3_aa: CASMGPPGQDEKLFF; cdr3_nt: TGTGCCTCCATGGGCCCTCCGGGACAGGATGAAAAACTGTTTTTT
j_call: TRBJ2-7; clone_size: few; v_call: TRBV2; d_call: .; cdr3_aa: CASIRVVYEQYF; cdr3_nt: TGTGCCAGCATTCGGGTCGTTTACGAGCAGTACTTC
j_call: TRBJ1-1; clone_size: .; v_call: TRBV28; d_call: .; cdr3_aa: CASSQNTEAFF; cdr3_nt: TGTGCCAGCAGCCAGAACACTGAAGCTTTCTTT
j_call: TRBJ2-3; clone_size: .; v_call: TRBV19; d_call: TRBD2; cdr3_aa: CASSMVAGTDTQYF; cdr3_nt: TGTGCCAGTAGTATGGTAGCGGGGACAGATACGCAGTATTTT
j_call: TRBJ1-4; clone_size: .; v_call: TRBV9; d_call: .; cdr3_aa: CASSVAATNEKLFF; cdr3_nt: TGTGCCAGCAGCGTAGCCGCAACTAATGAAAAACTGTTTTTT
j_call: TRBJ1-4; clone_size: .; v_call: TRBV5-1; d_call: TRBD1; cdr3_aa: CASSLGQGDEKLFF; cdr3_nt: TGCGCCAGCAGCCTGGGACAGGGGGATGAAAAACTGTTTTTT